Listed below are T cell receptor beta chains from one sample, sequenced in a study of blood T cells in healthy people across ages. Using its own MiXCR run on the 5' RACE reads, TCRdb lists one record per CDR3 protein. The sample holds about 800,000 distinct CDR3 sequences, 25% seen once. This same sample was also taken into another study, of T cells of mothers and their children.

The specimen sequenced was blood. These receptors were taken from a boy aged 5-17 years in good health. The CDR3 runs from the conserved cysteine through the conserved F or W. The order of the fields is D gene, clone size, J gene, V gene, CDR3 DNA, CDR3 protein. The D gene is left open where the match is weak. Clone size is not always given. Where it is, it says once, few, many or a class for expanded clones.

. . TRBJ1-1 TRBV29-1 TGCAGCGTCCAGGGGTCGGACACTGAAGCTTTCTTT CSVQGSDTEAFF
. few TRBJ2-1 TRBV5-6 TGTGCCAGCAGCTTCCTCGAGGAGCAGTTCTTC CASSFLEEQFF
. few TRBJ2-3 TRBV7-8 TGTGCCAGCAGCTTAGAAGAGGAGGATCAGACAGATACGCAGTATTTT CASSLEEEDQTDTQYF
TRBD2 . TRBJ2-1 TRBV18 TGTGCCAGCTCACCGGGGACTAGCAGGGATGAGCAGTTCTTC CASSPGTSRDEQFF
. . TRBJ1-4 TRBV20-1 TGCAGTGCTAGTAAGGTCGGGGATGAAAAACTGTTTTTT CSASKVGDEKLFF
. . TRBJ1-3 TRBV28 TGTGCCAGCAGTTCGGGCTCCCTTGAGGGGCGCATATATTTT CASSSGSLEGRIYF
. . TRBJ1-5 TRBV28 TGTGCCAGCAGCGCTAGCAATCGGCCCCAGCATTTT CASSASNRPQHF
. medium-sized TRBJ1-6 TRBV16 TGTGCCAGCAGCGAGCCAGGCCTTAATTACAATTCACCCCTCCACTTT CASSEPGLNYNSPLHF
TRBD1 few TRBJ2-5 TRBV5-6 TGTGCCAGCAGCTTGATCACCGGGACAGGGGAAGAGACCCAGTACTTC CASSLITGTGEETQYF
. many TRBJ1-4 TRBV27 TGTGCCAGCACCTCGGCAACTAATGAAAAACTGTTTTTT CASTSATNEKLFF
. few TRBJ1-4 TRBV4-3 TGCGCCAGCAGCCAAGATGGCGGGGGGCTAGGTGAAAAACTGTTTTTT CASSQDGGGLGEKLFF
. few TRBJ1-2 TRBV29-1 TGCAGCGTTGAGCTCGGTTCTAACTATGGCTACACCTTC CSVELGSNYGYTF
. few TRBJ2-3 TRBV7-9 TGTGCCAGCAGCTTAGGTCAGGCGGGAAAGAGGACAGATACGCAGTATTTT CASSLGQAGKRTDTQYF
TRBD1 few TRBJ1-5 TRBV25-1 TGTGCCAGCAGTGTGGCCGGGACAGGGGGCAATCAGCCCCAGCATTTT CASSVAGTGGNQPQHF
. . TRBJ2-5 TRBV5-1 TGCGCCAGCAGCTTGGGTATCGGAGGGATCGAGACCCAGTACTTC CASSLGIGGIETQYF
TRBD2 few TRBJ2-4 TRBV7-9 TGTGCCAGCAGCGGAAACGGACTAGGAAAAAACATTCAGTACTTC CASSGNGLGKNIQYF
. . TRBJ2-3 TRBV5-1 TGCGCCAGCAGCTTGGAGGATGGAACAGATACGCAGTATTTT CASSLEDGTDTQYF
TRBD1 . TRBJ1-4 TRBV12-3/TRBV12-4 TGTGCCAGCAGGACAATCGACAGGGTCAATGAAAAACTGTTTTTT CASRTIDRVNEKLFF
TRBD1 few TRBJ2-7 TRBV20-1 TGCAGTGCTAAACGACAGGGAAGTCAACCCGAGCAGTACTTC CSAKRQGSQPEQYF
TRBD2 . TRBJ2-1 TRBV29-1 TGCAGCGTTGAGGGGGGGTCCTACAATGAGCAGTTCTTC CSVEGGSYNEQFF
. . TRBJ1-6 TRBV10-3 TGTGCCATCGCCCGGAACAGGGTTGGGTCACCCCTCCACTTT CAIARNRVGSPLHF
TRBD1 . TRBJ2-7 TRBV20-1 TGCAGTGCCATAGGGACAGGTTACGAGCAGTACTTC CSAIGTGYEQYF
. . TRBJ2-3 TRBV4-3 TGCGCCAGCAGCCAAGGACGGGGCCCCATGGGGACGCAGTATTTT CASSQGRGPMGTQYF
. . TRBJ2-3 TRBV7-8 TGTGCCAGCAGCTTAAGACAAGGGACGCCAAGCACAGATACGCAGTATTTT CASSLRQGTPSTDTQYF
. few TRBJ2-5 TRBV18 TGTGCCAGCTCACCACTGCAGGGAGGTAAAGAGACCCAGTACTTC CASSPLQGGKETQYF
TRBD1 . TRBJ2-7 TRBV7-2 TGTGCCAGCAGCCTAGACAGGGAAATCTACGAGCAGTACTTC CASSLDREIYEQYF
. . TRBJ2-1 TRBV12-3/TRBV12-4 TGTGCCAGCAGTTTAGGGCCGCAGTTCTTC CASSLGPQFF
TRBD1 few TRBJ1-2 TRBV14 TGTGCCAGCAGCCAAGATATTCCGGGACAGGTGGTACGAAACTATGACTACACCTTC CASSQDIPGQVVRNYDYTF
. many TRBJ2-7 TRBV12-3/TRBV12-4 TGTGCCAGCAGCCTGGAGGGGGCTGAGGGGGACGAGCAGTACTTC CASSLEGAEGDEQYF